This T cell receptor beta chain came from a study of graft-versus-host responses after intestinal transplantation. About this clone: Its specificity is not known.

After removal of 6 bases from V and 5 bases from J, the junction contained 10 bases not matched to a gene. This CDR3 has 14 amino acids. Germline V CDR1 and CDR2: MNHEY, SMNVEV (reference sequence). Generated by immunoSEQ multiplex PCR, the TCRdb table keeps only in-frame clones and is missing some. Of about 64,000 clones listed, roughly nine tenths are singletons. This receptor was taken from a human donor who was the organ donor for an intestinal transplant. Specimen: unstimulated CD8+ T cells sorted from spleen or lymph node cells, collected before transplant. This chain uses TRBV27 with TRBJ2-7; 7 bases agree with TRBD2. The CDR3 loop reads CASSNPGAGNEQYF. CDR3 nucleotides: TGTGCCAGCAGCAACCCCGGAGCGGGAAACGAGCAGTACTTC.